One sample yielded the 17 T cell receptor beta chains listed below, sequenced in a study of T-cell reconstitution after alpha-beta-depleted transplantation in children. Library preparation (for TCRbeta) was performed with unique molecular identifiers. One entry per CDR3 protein, called by TCRdb with MiXCR from the PCR reads. The sample includes approximately 980,000 distinct CDR3 sequences, about 29% of them seen just once. The specimen was PBMCs, mostly from graft donor cells, collected 360 days after TCRalphabeta/CD19-depleted stem cell transplant. These receptors all stem from a boy under two years old who had a stem cell transplant for SCID, so the T cells may come from the graft donor.

CDR3 in amino acids: CAITPGGTYEQYF. The CDR3 region has the DNA TGTGCCATCACCCCGGGAGGGACCTACGAGCAGTACTTC. The chain links TRBV10-3 to TRBJ2-7, with 8 bases fitting TRBD2. CDR1 is ENHRY and CDR2 is SYGVKD in the germline V gene. J gave up 2 bases and V 7 bases, and 4 bases lay outside the gene matches. The CDR3 is 13 residues long.

This clonotype was detected many times. This rearrangement joins TRBV27 to TRBJ2-7, with TRBD1 matching 7 bases. Germline V gene data show CDR1 as MNHEY and CDR2 as SMNVEV (reference sequence). CDR3 size: 13 residues. V gave up 6 bases and J gave up 3 bases; unmatched junction bases: 5. The CDR3 DNA is TGTGCCAGCAGGGACACAGGGGACTACGAGCAGTACTTC. Translating gives CASRDTGDYEQYF.

The CDR3 reads CASSSHQGTDNYGYTF. CDR3 DNA: TGTGCCAGCAGTTCGCACCAGGGGACCGATAACTATGGCTACACCTTC. The chain couples TRBV12-3 or TRBV12-4 to TRBJ1-2, with D perhaps TRBD1 (6 bases). V was trimmed by 4 bases and J by 1 base, leaving 16 bases between them. The CDR3 loop spans 16 amino acids.

The rearrangement joins TRBV11-2 to TRBJ2-5; D may match TRBD1 or TRBD2 (5 bases each). The V gene lost 2 bases and the J gene lost 7 bases, with 17 bases spanning the gap. The germline gives CDR1 SGHAT, CDR2 FQNNGV. The CDR3 runs 15 residues. In DNA form, the CDR3 reads TGTGCCAGCAGCTTAAGTAGGGACGGGGAGCGGACCCAGTACTTC. Translating gives CASSLSRDGERTQYF. Full variable domain (rest looked up from reference TRBV11-2 and TRBJ2-5): EAGVAQSPRYKIIEKRQSVAFWCNPISGHATLYWYQQILGQGPKLLIQFQNNGVVDDSQLPKDRFSAERLKGVDSTLKIQPAKLEDSAVYLCASSLSRDGERTQYFGPGTRLLVL.

The V gene is TRBV6-4, the J gene TRBJ2-5; 11 bases agree with TRBD2. The CDR3 totals 19 residues. V lost 5 bases and J lost 5; bases outside the gene matches: 19. The germline CDR1 and CDR2 sequences are MRHNA and SNTAGT. The CDR3 bases are TGTGCCAGCAGTCCCGGTACCTTCCCCTTAGCGGGGGGGCGGGAGACCCAGTACTTC. It codes for CASSPGTFPLAGGRETQYF.

V usage is TRBV5-5 and J usage is TRBJ2-2; the D gene is possibly TRBD2 (6 bases). The V and J ends lost 3 bases and 6 bases respectively, with 15 bases between them. Per the germline V gene, CDR1 is SGHKS and CDR2 is YYEKEE (reference sequence). CDR3 length equals 15 residues. CDR3: CASSSRVADPGELFF. The CDR3 DNA reads TGTGCCAGCAGCTCCCGGGTAGCGGACCCCGGGGAGCTGTTTTTT.

This clonotype was seen a few times. The chain links TRBV4-1 to TRBJ2-5; D remains ambiguous. The germline gives CDR1 MGHRA, CDR2 YSYEKL. The CDR3 sequence is 11 residues long. The V gene lost 0 bases and the J gene lost 13 bases, with 9 bases spanning the gap. DNA for the CDR3: TGCGCCAGCAGCCAAGAGAGGAAATTGTACTTC. This translates into CASSQERKLYF.

This clonotype was seen more than once but under ten times. The chain couples TRBV29-1 to TRBJ2-5; possibly TRBD2 for D (6 bases). Germline CDR1 and CDR2: SQVTM and ANQGSEA. This CDR3 has 13 residues. Trimming removed 8 bases at V and 1 base at J, with 14 bases between. CDR3 sequence (DNA): TGCAGCACCCAGGGCGGGGCCCAAGAGACCCAGTACTTC. This gives the protein CSTQGGAQETQYF.

This clonotype was recorded once. The chain uses TRBV6-1 and TRBJ1-4, with D possibly matching TRBD1 (6 bases). The ends were cut back, 6 bases at V and 4 bases at J, with 15 bases in the middle. There are 15 residues in the CDR3. Germline-derived CDR1 and CDR2 are MNHNS and SASEGT. In DNA, the CDR3 is TGTGCCAGCAGGTCACAGGGTAATGGTAATGAAAAACTGTTTTTT. Its translation is CASRSQGNGNEKLFF.

This clonotype was observed a single time. The chain uses TRBV11-1 and TRBJ1-4, with 7 bases that match TRBD1. Looked up from germline, CDR1 is SGHAT and CDR2 is FQDESV (reference sequence). After removal of 1 base from V and 5 bases from J, the junction contained 4 bases not matched to a gene. The CDR3 sequence is 15 residues long. The chain's CDR3 is CASSLVTQGNEKLFF. In DNA, the CDR3 is TGTGCCAGCAGCTTAGTCACACAGGGGAATGAAAAACTGTTTTTT.

This clonotype appeared a few times. CDR3 in amino acids: CASSLTSGGADEQFF. CDR3 nucleotides: TGTGCCAGCAGCCTGACTAGCGGGGGGGCTGATGAGCAGTTCTTC. The chain joins TRBV7-2 to TRBJ2-1; 14 bases match TRBD2. The junction had 5 bases not matched to a gene; V was cut back by 5 bases and J by 8 bases. The germline CDR1 and CDR2 sequences are SGHTA and FQGNSA. This CDR3 region has 15 residues.

CDR3 loop: CASSDGVREKLFF. The DNA of the CDR3 is TGTGCCAGCAGTGATGGGGTCCGCGAAAAACTGTTTTTT. The chain combines TRBV25-1 with TRBJ1-4, with no clear D. The length of the CDR3 is 13 residues. Germline loops: CDR1 MGHDK, CDR2 SYGVNS. Between the trimmed V and J ends, which lost 3 bases and 8 bases, there was a span of 10 bases.

The V call is TRBV27, the J call TRBJ1-2; D gene uncertain. This CDR3 is built from 13 residues. Germline CDR1 reads MNHEY; CDR2 reads SMNVEV (reference sequence). Trimming left V 10 bases short and J 1 base short, with 13 bases between. The DNA for the CDR3 is TGTGCCACCTCAACGGGGATTAACTATGGCTACACCTTC. It encodes CATSTGINYGYTF.

V usage is TRBV4-2 and J usage is TRBJ2-7; D is unclear. The V and J ends lost 0 bases and 3 bases respectively, with 15 bases between them. Germline V gene lookup returns CDR1 LGHNA and CDR2 YNFKEQ. The CDR3 has 16 amino acids. CDR3 coding DNA: TGTGCCAGCAGCCAAGATGCGCCAGAAGCCCACTACGAGCAGTACTTC. Translation: CASSQDAPEAHYEQYF.

The genes are TRBV28 and TRBJ2-1; 8 bases agree with TRBD1. Germline CDR1 MDHEN, CDR2 SYDVKM. This CDR3 region has 14 residues. Unmatched junction bases numbered 4, after V lost 7 bases and J lost 2 bases. The CDR3 is CASTKTGAYNEQFF. The CDR3 nucleotides read TGTGCCAGCACTAAGACAGGGGCCTACAATGAGCAGTTCTTC.

This clonotype was detected only once. This rearrangement joins TRBV6-2 or TRBV6-3 to TRBJ2-1; TRBD2 matches at 9 bases. J lost 5 bases, V lost 4 bases, and 6 bases had no gene match. CDR1 is MNHEY and CDR2 is SVGEGT in the germline V gene. The length of the CDR3 is 15 residues. The CDR3 DNA reads as TGTGCCAGCAGTTCACGGCTAGCGGGGAACAATGAGCAGTTCTTC. Its translation is CASSSRLAGNNEQFF.

This clonotype was found many times. J is TRBJ2-5 and V is TRBV12-3 or TRBV12-4; 7 nucleotides line up with TRBD1. The CDR3 is 17 amino acids. With V trimmed by 1 base and J by 5 bases, 13 bases remained unmatched. CDR3 coding DNA: TGTGCCAGCAGTTTAGGAACGACAGGGCGCCCTTGGGAGACCCAGTACTTC. Translating gives CASSLGTTGRPWETQYF.